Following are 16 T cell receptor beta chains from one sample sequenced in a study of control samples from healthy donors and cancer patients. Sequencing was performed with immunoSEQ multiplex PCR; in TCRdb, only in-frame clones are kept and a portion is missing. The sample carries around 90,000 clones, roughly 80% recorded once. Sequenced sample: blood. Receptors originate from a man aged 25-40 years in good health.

CDR3 loop: CASSTQKGYYGYTF. The DNA for the CDR3 is TGTGCCAGCAGCACCCAAAAGGGGTACTATGGCTACACCTTC. V and J are TRBV27 and TRBJ1-2; D may be TRBD1 (5 bases). V lost 6 bases to trimming and J lost 3 bases, with 14 bases between them. Germline CDR1 and CDR2: MNHEY and SMNVEV (reference sequence). The CDR3 contains 14 residues.

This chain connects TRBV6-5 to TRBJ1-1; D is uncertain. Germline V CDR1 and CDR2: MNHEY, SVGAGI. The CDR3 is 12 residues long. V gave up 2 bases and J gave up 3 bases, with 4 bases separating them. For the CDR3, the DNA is TGTGCCAGCAGTTACGGGGACACTGAAGCTTTCTTT. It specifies CASSYGDTEAFF.

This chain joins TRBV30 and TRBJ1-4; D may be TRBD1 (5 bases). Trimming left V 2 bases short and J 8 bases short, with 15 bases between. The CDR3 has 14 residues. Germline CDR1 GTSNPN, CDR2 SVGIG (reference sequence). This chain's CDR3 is CAWSSRTWNEKLFF. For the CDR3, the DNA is TGTGCCTGGAGTAGTCGGACATGGAACGAAAAACTGTTTTTT.

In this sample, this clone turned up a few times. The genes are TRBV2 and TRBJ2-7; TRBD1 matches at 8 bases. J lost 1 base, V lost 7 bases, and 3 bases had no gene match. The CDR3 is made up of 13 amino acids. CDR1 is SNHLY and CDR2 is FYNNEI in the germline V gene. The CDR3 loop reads CASTRGLSYEQYF. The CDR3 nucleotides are TGTGCCAGCACCAGGGGGCTTTCCTACGAGCAGTACTTC.

CDR3 loop: CAAQSPQAPRGYTF. The CDR3 DNA reads TGTGCCGCCCAAAGCCCCCAGGCCCCCCGGGGCTACACCTTC. This sequence joins TRBV6-5 and TRBJ1-2, with D uncertain. Germline CDR1 and CDR2: MNHEY and SVGAGI. The V end lost 11 bases, the J end lost 8 bases, and 24 bases lay between the germline ends. This CDR3 is 14 amino acids long.

CDR3: CASRTGNGDQPQHF. CDR3 bases: TGTGCCAGCAGGACAGGGAATGGGGATCAGCCCCAGCATTTT. This chain links TRBV6-5 with TRBJ1-5; 7 bases agree with TRBD1. In germline, CDR1 is MNHEY, CDR2 SVGAGI. V was clipped by 6 bases and J by 5 bases; unmatched bases: 7. The CDR3 has 14 residues.

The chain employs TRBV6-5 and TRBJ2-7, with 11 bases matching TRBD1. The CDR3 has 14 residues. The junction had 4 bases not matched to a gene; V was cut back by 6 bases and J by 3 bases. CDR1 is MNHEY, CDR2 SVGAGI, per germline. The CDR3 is CASRPGTGGYEQYF. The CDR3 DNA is TGTGCCAGCAGGCCCGGGACAGGGGGCTACGAGCAGTACTTC.

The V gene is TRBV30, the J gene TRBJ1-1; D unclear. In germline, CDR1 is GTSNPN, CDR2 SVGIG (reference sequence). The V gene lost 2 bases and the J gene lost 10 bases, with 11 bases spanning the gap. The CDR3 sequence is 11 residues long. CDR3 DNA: TGTGCCTGGAGTTTGGAGCTCGGAGCTTTCTTT. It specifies CAWSLELGAFF.

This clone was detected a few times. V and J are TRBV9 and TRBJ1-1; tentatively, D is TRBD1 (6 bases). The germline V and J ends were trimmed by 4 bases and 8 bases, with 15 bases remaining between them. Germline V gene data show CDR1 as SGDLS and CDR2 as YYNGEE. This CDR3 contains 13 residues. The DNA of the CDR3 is TGTGCCAGCAGCCCGCCGACAGGCCCGGAAGCTTTCTTT. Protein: CASSPPTGPEAFF.

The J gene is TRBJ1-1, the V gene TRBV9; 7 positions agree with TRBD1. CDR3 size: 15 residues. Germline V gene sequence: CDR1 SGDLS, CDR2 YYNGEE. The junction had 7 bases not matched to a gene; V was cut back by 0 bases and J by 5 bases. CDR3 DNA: TGTGCCAGCAGCGTAGCTACCGGACAGGCGACTGAAGCTTTCTTT. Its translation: CASSVATGQATEAFF.

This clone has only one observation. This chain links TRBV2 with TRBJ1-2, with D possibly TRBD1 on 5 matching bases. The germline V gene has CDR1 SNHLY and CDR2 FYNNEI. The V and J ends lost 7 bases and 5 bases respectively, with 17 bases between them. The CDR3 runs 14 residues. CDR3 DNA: TGTGCCAGCAACGATCGGGACGGAGGGTATGGCTACACCTTC. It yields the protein CASNDRDGGYGYTF.

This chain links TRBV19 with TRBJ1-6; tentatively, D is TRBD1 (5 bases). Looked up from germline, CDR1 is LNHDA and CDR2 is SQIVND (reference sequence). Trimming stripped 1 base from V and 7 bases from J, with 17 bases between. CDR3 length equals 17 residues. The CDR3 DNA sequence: TGTGCCAGTAGTATAGGAACAGGTTGGTTCTCGAATTCACCCCTCCACTTT. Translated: CASSIGTGWFSNSPLHF.

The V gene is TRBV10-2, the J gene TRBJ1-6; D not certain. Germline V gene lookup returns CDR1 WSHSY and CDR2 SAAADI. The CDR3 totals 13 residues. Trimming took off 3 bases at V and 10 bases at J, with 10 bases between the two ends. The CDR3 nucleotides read TGCGCCAGCAGTGATGAAGGGAGGTCACCCCTCCACTTT. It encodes CASSDEGRSPLHF.

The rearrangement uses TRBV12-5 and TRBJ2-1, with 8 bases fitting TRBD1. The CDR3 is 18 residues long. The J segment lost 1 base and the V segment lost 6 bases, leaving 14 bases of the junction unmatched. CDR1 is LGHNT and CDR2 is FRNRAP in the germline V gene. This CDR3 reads CASGPTDRGRTSYNEQFF. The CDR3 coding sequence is TGTGCTAGTGGCCCTACCGACAGGGGACGCACATCCTACAATGAGCAGTTCTTC.

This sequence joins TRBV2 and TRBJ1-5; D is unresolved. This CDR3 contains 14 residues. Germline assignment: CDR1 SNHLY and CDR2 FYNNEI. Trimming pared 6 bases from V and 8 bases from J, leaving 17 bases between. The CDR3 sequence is CASRRDGGKKPQHF. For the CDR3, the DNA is TGTGCCAGCAGGAGAGACGGAGGTAAGAAGCCCCAGCATTTT.

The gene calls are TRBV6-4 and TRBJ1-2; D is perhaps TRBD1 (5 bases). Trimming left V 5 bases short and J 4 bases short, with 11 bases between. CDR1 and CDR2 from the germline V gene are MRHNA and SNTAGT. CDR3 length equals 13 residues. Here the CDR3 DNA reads TGTGCCAGCAGTAGGACACGTAGCTATGGCTACACCTTC. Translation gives CASSRTRSYGYTF.